This entry lists 25 T cell receptor beta chains sequenced from one sample in a study of blood T cell repertoires in COVID-19 (TCRdb year 2020). The method behind the library was the immunoSEQ multiplex PCR assay. TCRdb retrieved this table from immuneACCESS and kept in-frame rearrangements only. Not all clones are present; in checked studies, unresolved V genes account for under half, and no reason is known for the remainder. The sample table records 200,000 to 250,000 clones; around three quarters of these occur just once. 5.5% of the sample lies in the top ten. The sample consisted of peripheral blood. Source of these receptors: a woman in her 70s with acute or convalescent COVID-19.

The rearrangement uses TRBV5-4 and TRBJ2-3, with 13 bases aligning to TRBD2. Germline loops: CDR1 SGHNT, CDR2 YYREEE (reference sequence). This CDR3 contains 16 residues. V trimming: 4 bases; J trimming: 4 bases; junction bases outside the gene matches: 6. CDR3 nucleotide sequence: TGTGCCAGCAGCCAGACTAGCGGGAGGCTCCCAGATACGCAGTATTTT. This codes for CASSQTSGRLPDTQYF.

The rearrangement links TRBV27 to TRBJ1-1; D is perhaps TRBD1 (5 bases). The germline CDR1 and CDR2 sequences are MNHEY and SMNVEV (reference sequence). V was shortened by 3 bases and J by 1 base, with 15 bases between the two germline ends. The CDR3 contains 16 residues. The CDR3 sequence is CASSFVSAGKNTEAFF. For the CDR3, the DNA is TGTGCCAGCAGTTTCGTTTCGGCAGGGAAGAACACTGAAGCTTTCTTT.

The chain joins TRBV29-1 to TRBJ1-1, with TRBD1 matching 10 bases. CDR3 size: 12 residues. J lost 7 bases, V lost 4 bases, and 3 bases had no gene match. The germline V gene has CDR1 SQVTM and CDR2 ANQGSEA. The CDR3 here is CSVGQGADEAFF. The CDR3 region has the DNA TGCAGCGTTGGACAGGGGGCCGATGAAGCTTTCTTT.

The gene calls are TRBV6-6 and TRBJ2-2; 10 bases agree with TRBD2. The CDR3 extends over 16 amino acids. V was pared by 6 bases and J by 4 bases, with 8 bases of the junction left unmatched. Germline V gene sequence: CDR1 MNHNY, CDR2 SVGAGI (reference sequence). CDR3 sequence reads: CASSSGAGGGTGELFF. The CDR3 nucleotides read TGTGCCAGCAGCTCAGGAGCGGGAGGGGGCACCGGGGAGCTGTTTTTT.

The gene calls are TRBV2 and TRBJ1-4; possible D gene TRBD1, 6 bases. This CDR3 has 15 amino acids. Germline loops: CDR1 SNHLY, CDR2 FYNNEI. V shed 0 bases and J shed 5 bases, with 10 bases lying between them. This CDR3 is CASSEAGAENEKLFF. In DNA form, the CDR3 reads TGTGCCAGCAGTGAAGCGGGGGCAGAGAATGAAAAACTGTTTTTT.

In nucleotides, the CDR3 is TGCGCCAGCACCCTAGGCTCGAGCACCGGGGAGCTGTTTTTT. The encoded protein is CASTLGSSTGELFF. The chain carries TRBV23-1 and TRBJ2-2; no clear D gene. TRBV23-1 has ORF status, its function being uncertain. The CDR3 runs to 14 residues. The germline V and J ends were trimmed by 7 bases and 4 bases, with 13 bases remaining between them.

The chain is built from TRBV24-1 and TRBJ2-2; 8 bases match TRBD1. Germline CDR1 reads KGHDR; CDR2 reads SFDVKD. Unmatched junction bases numbered 4, after V lost 5 bases and J lost 6 bases. This CDR3 has 14 residues. The CDR3: CATSGTGYSGELFF. CDR3 in DNA: TGTGCCACCAGTGGGACAGGGTATTCCGGGGAGCTGTTTTTT.

This chain connects TRBV6-5 to TRBJ1-4; tentatively, D is TRBD1 (5 bases). The CDR3 loop spans 13 amino acids. V lost 7 bases, J lost 3 bases, and 9 bases lay in between. Germline V CDR1 and CDR2: MNHEY, SVGAGI. The CDR3 here is CASIGGPNEKLFF. In DNA, the CDR3 is TGTGCCAGCATCGGGGGACCTAATGAAAAACTGTTTTTT.

This chain links TRBV28 with TRBJ1-4; tentative D call: TRBD1 (5 bases). The germline V gene encodes CDR1 MDHEN and CDR2 SYDVKM. The V gene lost 6 bases and the J gene lost 5 bases, with 19 bases spanning the gap. CDR3 length: 16 residues. In DNA, the CDR3 is TGTGCCAGCAGCTCGATAGCGGGACGCCGAAATGAAAAACTGTTTTTT. Its protein is CASSSIAGRRNEKLFF.

This clone was found once. The chain carries TRBV2 and TRBJ1-5; 8 nucleotides align to TRBD1. Germline values: CDR1 SNHLY, CDR2 FYNNEI. J was trimmed by 3 bases and V by 6 bases; bases with no gene match: 7. There are 15 residues in the CDR3. In DNA, the CDR3 is TGTGCCAGCAGCGGAGGACAGGGAAACAATCAGCCCCAGCATTTT. The encoded protein is CASSGGQGNNQPQHF. Based on the CDR3 plus reference TRBV2 and TRBJ1-5, the full variable domain is EPEVTQTPSHQVTQMGQEVILRCVPISNHLYFYWYRQILGQKVEFLVSFYNNEISEKSEIFDDQFSVERPDGSNFTLKIRSTKLEDSAMYFCASSGGQGNNQPQHFGDGTRLSIL.

The V and J genes are TRBV6-4 and TRBJ2-1; 7 bases are shared with TRBD2. The germline gives CDR1 MRHNA, CDR2 SNTAGT. This CDR3 region has 14 residues. J gave up 4 bases and V 4 bases, and 4 bases lay outside the gene matches. The CDR3 reads CASSAGGGYNEQFF. CDR3 nucleotides: TGTGCCAGCAGTGCTGGGGGAGGGTACAATGAGCAGTTCTTC.

This clone was counted a single time. V is TRBV11-2 and J is TRBJ2-1; 11 bases map to TRBD2. Trimming removed 1 base from V and 5 bases from J; junction bases left unmatched: 10. CDR1 is SGHAT, CDR2 FQNNGV, per germline. CDR3 length: 18 residues. This CDR3 reads CASSLGPGTSGPDNEQFF. The CDR3 DNA reads as TGTGCCAGCAGCTTAGGCCCCGGGACTAGCGGACCTGACAATGAGCAGTTCTTC.

The gene calls are TRBV2 and TRBJ2-3; D may be TRBD2 (5 bases). The length of the CDR3 is 11 residues. Germline assignment: CDR1 SNHLY and CDR2 FYNNEI. V lost 3 bases, J lost 8 bases, and 6 bases lay in between. The CDR3 DNA reads as TGTGCCAGCAGTGACCGGGGTACGCAGTATTTT. The encoded protein is CASSDRGTQYF. The whole variable domain, filled in from reference TRBV2 and TRBJ2-3, reads EPEVTQTPSHQVTQMGQEVILRCVPISNHLYFYWYRQILGQKVEFLVSFYNNEISEKSEIFDDQFSVERPDGSNFTLKIRSTKLEDSAMYFCASSDRGTQYFGPGTRLTVL.

The chain uses TRBV11-2 and TRBJ2-1, with D possibly being TRBD2 (5 bases). Deletions cut 0 bases from V and 12 bases from J, with 12 bases between. The CDR3 consists of 13 residues. CDR1 is SGHAT, CDR2 FQNNGV, per germline. Here the CDR3 DNA reads TGTGCCAGCAGCTTAGATTCCGCGGGCGGGCAGTTCTTC. Protein sequence: CASSLDSAGGQFF.

This clone was counted only a few times. The V and J genes are TRBV19 and TRBJ1-5; D gene ambiguous. V was cut by 3 bases and J by 0 bases, with 15 bases left in between. This CDR3 has 17 amino acids. The germline V gene encodes CDR1 LNHDA and CDR2 SQIVND (reference sequence). The CDR3 reads CASSILARYDSNQPQHF. DNA for the CDR3: TGTGCCAGTAGTATTCTGGCGAGGTACGATAGCAATCAGCCCCAGCATTTT.

This clone was recorded a few times. This chain links TRBV3-1 (or the pseudogene TRBV3-2) with TRBJ1-3; possible D gene TRBD1, 6 bases. Deletions cut 1 base from V and 3 bases from J, with 13 bases between. This CDR3 region has 16 residues. The germline V gene encodes CDR1 LGHDT and CDR2 YNNKEL (reference sequence). DNA of the CDR3: TGTGCCAGCAGCCAAGTTGCCAGGGGCGTTGGAAACACCATATATTTT. Protein product: CASSQVARGVGNTIYF.

This clone has a handful of counts. The chain links TRBV7-8 to TRBJ1-6; a weak D match, TRBD1 (5 bases). The ends were cut back, 2 bases at V and 9 bases at J, with 11 bases in the middle. The CDR3 is made up of 14 amino acids. The germline gives CDR1 SGHVS, CDR2 FQNEAQ. CDR3 protein: CASSLLQGTSPLHF. DNA of the CDR3: TGTGCCAGCAGCTTATTGCAGGGAACTTCACCCCTCCACTTT.

This rearrangement joins TRBV25-1 to TRBJ2-3; D is perhaps TRBD2 (6 bases). Germline loops: CDR1 MGHDK, CDR2 SYGVNS. The CDR3 extends over 13 amino acids. V lost 8 bases, J lost 0 bases, and 9 bases lay in between. The CDR3 spells CASAGQSTDTQYF. The CDR3, as DNA: TGTGCCAGCGCGGGGCAGAGCACAGATACGCAGTATTTT.

The rearrangement uses TRBV24-1 and TRBJ2-1, with TRBD1 identical over 9 bases. Trimming at V came to 7 bases and at J to 5 bases, leaving 8 bases not matched to a gene. Germline CDR1 and CDR2: KGHDR and SFDVKD. The CDR3 is made up of 15 amino acids. CDR3 nucleotide sequence: TGTGCCACCAGCCCGCGGGACAGGGACCACAATGAGCAGTTCTTC. Translating it yields CATSPRDRDHNEQFF.

The V and J genes are TRBV30 and TRBJ2-4; D may be TRBD2 (6 bases). The CDR3 has 15 amino acids. The V end was cut by 1 base, the J end by 4 bases, with 14 bases between. The germline V gene encodes CDR1 GTSNPN and CDR2 SVGIG (reference sequence). The CDR3, as DNA: TGTGCCTGGAGTGGAGGGGACTCCCTAAAAAACATTCAGTACTTC. It is translated as CAWSGGDSLKNIQYF.

This clone was found once. The V call is TRBV7-9, the J call TRBJ2-3; the D gene is possibly TRBD2 (7 bases). Germline V CDR1 and CDR2: SEHNR, FQNEAQ (reference sequence). V lost 0 bases to trimming and J lost 2 bases, with 18 bases between them. The CDR3 sequence is 18 residues long. The CDR3 DNA reads TGTGCCAGCAGCTTAGCACCTTTAGGGGGGAGGGCCACAGATACGCAGTATTTT. It yields the protein CASSLAPLGGRATDTQYF.

The J gene is TRBJ2-5, the V gene TRBV3-1 (or the pseudogene TRBV3-2); 7 bases map to TRBD2. The V and J ends lost 4 bases and 1 base, in that order; junction bases with no gene match: 6. The germline V gene encodes CDR1 LGHDT and CDR2 YNNKEL (reference sequence). The CDR3 spans 15 residues. The CDR3 DNA reads as TGTGCCAGCAGCCCGGTCGGGGGGATCCAAGAGACCCAGTACTTC. Amino acid sequence: CASSPVGGIQETQYF.

The chain joins TRBV19 to TRBJ1-1, with D tentatively TRBD1 (6 bases). CDR3 size: 14 residues. V shed 6 bases and J shed 4 bases, with 15 bases lying between them. Germline values: CDR1 LNHDA, CDR2 SQIVND (reference sequence). CDR3 sequence: CASSINQGPTEAFF. Written as DNA, the CDR3 is TGTGCCAGTAGCATCAACCAGGGGCCCACTGAAGCTTTCTTT. Full variable domain (rest looked up from reference TRBV19 and TRBJ1-1): DGGITQSPKYLFRKEGQNVTLSCEQNLNHDAMYWYRQDPGQGLRLIYYSQIVNDFQKGDIAEGYSVSREKKESFPLTVTSAQKNPTAFYLCASSINQGPTEAFFGQGTRLTVV.

DNA for the CDR3: TGTGCCAGCGCAGGCTCGAATCAGCCCCAGCATTTT. Protein sequence: CASAGSNQPQHF. This rearrangement joins TRBV6-5 to TRBJ1-5; D unclear. This CDR3 comprises 12 residues. The germline CDR1 and CDR2 sequences are MNHEY and SVGAGI. Trimming left V 8 bases short and J 4 bases short, with 9 bases between.

The rearrangement uses TRBV18 and TRBJ2-2; 7 bases are a match to TRBD1. CDR1 is KGHSH and CDR2 is LQKENI in the germline V gene. This CDR3 has 15 residues. V lost 6 bases to trimming and J lost 5 bases; unmatched junction nucleotides: 9. The CDR3 coding sequence is TGTGCCAGCTCTCCGGACAGGCGGACGACCGGGGAGCTGTTTTTT. Protein: CASSPDRRTTGELFF. The whole variable domain, filled in from reference TRBV18 and TRBJ2-2, reads NAGVMQNPRHLVRRRGQEARLRCSPMKGHSHVYWYRQLPEEGLKFMVYLQKENIIDESGMPKERFSAEFPKEGPSILRIQQVVRGDSAAYFCASSPDRRTTGELFFGEGSRLTVL.